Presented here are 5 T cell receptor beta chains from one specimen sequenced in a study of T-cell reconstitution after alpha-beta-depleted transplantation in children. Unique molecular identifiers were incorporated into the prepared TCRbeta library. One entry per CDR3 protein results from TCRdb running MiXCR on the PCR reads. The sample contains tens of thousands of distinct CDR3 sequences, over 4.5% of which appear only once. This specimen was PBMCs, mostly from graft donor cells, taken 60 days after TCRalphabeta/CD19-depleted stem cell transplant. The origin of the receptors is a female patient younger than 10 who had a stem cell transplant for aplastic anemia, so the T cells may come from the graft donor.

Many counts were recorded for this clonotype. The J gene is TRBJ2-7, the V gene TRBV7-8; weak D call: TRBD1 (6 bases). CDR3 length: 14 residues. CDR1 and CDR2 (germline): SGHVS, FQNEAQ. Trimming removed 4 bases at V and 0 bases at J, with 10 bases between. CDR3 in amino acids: CASSSVDSSYEQYV. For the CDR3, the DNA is TGTGCCAGCAGCTCAGTGGACAGCTCCTACGAGCAGTACGTC.

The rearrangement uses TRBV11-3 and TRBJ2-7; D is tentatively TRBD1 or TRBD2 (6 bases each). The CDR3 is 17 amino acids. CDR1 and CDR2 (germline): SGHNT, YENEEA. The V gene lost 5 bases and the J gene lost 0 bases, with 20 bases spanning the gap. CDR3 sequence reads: CASSQTEGGMSSYEQYF. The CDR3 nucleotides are TGTGCCAGCAGCCAAACGGAGGGGGGAATGAGCTCCTACGAGCAGTACTTC.

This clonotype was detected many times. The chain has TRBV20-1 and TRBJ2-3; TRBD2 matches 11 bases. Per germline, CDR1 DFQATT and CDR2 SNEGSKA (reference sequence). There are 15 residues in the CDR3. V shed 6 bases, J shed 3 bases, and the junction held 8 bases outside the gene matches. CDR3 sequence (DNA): TGCAGTGCCCTCTCCCGACTAGCGGGGACAGATACGCAGTATTTT. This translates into CSALSRLAGTDTQYF.

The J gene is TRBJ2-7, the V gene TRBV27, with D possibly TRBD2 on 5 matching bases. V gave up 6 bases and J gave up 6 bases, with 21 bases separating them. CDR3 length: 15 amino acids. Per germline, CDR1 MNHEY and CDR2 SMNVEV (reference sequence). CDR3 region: CASSSADSSKAEQYF. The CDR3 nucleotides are TGTGCCAGCAGCTCTGCGGACTCCTCTAAAGCCGAGCAGTACTTC.

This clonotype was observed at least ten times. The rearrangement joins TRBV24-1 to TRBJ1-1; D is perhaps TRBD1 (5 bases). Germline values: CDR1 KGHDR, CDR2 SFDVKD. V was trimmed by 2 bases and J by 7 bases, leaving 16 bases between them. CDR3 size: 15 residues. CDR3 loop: CATSDYERQKIEAFF. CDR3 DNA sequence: TGTGCCACCAGTGATTACGAGAGACAGAAAATTGAAGCTTTCTTT.